Sequencing of this T cell receptor beta chain was carried out in a study of blood T cell repertoires in COVID-19. At the level of the study: T cells, B-cell-depleted T cells, or PBMCs provided the cDNA or gDNA that served as material.

Clones were sequenced by immunoSEQ multiplex PCR, and TCRdb holds only the in-frame ones, with some missing. Here the sample spans 250,000 to 300,000 clones, approximately 89% being singletons. Recruited during active infection, patients (from Seattle) were subsequently followed longitudinally. The germline V gene has CDR1 LGHDT and CDR2 YNNKEL (reference sequence). The CDR3 covers 13 residues. Trimming stripped 5 bases from V and 8 bases from J, with 13 bases between. The receptor was derived from a woman aged 30 to 39 with COVID-19, enrolled during active disease. V and J are TRBV3-1 (or the pseudogene TRBV3-2) and TRBJ1-3; no definite D call. The sample comprised peripheral blood. The DNA for the CDR3 is TGTGCCAGCAGCTCCCGGGGTAGGGACACCATATATTTT. It specifies CASSSRGRDTIYF.